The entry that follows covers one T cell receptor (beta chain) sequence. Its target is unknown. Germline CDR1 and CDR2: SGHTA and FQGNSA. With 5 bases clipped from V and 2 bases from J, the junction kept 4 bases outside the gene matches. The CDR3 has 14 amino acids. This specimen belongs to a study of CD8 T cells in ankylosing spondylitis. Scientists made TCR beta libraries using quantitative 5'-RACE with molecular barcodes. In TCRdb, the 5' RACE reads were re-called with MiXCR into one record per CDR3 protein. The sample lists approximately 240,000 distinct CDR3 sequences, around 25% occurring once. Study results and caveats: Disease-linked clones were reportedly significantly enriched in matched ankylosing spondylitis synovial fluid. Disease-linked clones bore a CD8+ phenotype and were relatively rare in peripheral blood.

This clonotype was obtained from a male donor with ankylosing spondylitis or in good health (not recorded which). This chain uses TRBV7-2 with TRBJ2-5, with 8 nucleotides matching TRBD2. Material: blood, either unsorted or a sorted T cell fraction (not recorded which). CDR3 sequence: CASSRSGGQETQYF. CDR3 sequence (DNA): TGTGCCAGCAGCCGTTCGGGGGGGCAAGAGACCCAGTACTTC.